This is a list of T cell receptor beta chains from one sample in a study of lymphopenia after photon versus proton radiotherapy. Sequenced by immunoSEQ multiplex PCR; TCRdb stores in-frame clones only, minus some. This table has roughly 53,000 clones, around 83% appearing once. Sequencing was performed on peripheral blood, taken from a patient treated with photon-based radiotherapy. The receptors stem from a man between 45 and 60 years old with gastric cancer. The CDR3 runs from the conserved cysteine through the conserved F or W. The order of the fields is CDR3 length, V gene, J gene, CDR3 protein.

16,TRBV6-5,TRBJ1-5,CASSSSGTGTNQPQHF
14,TRBV19,TRBJ1-1,CASSNRRRNTEAFF
13,TRBV18,TRBJ1-1,CASSATVNTEAFF
13,TRBV12-5,TRBJ1-1,CASSRTGNTEAFF
15,TRBV5-4,TRBJ2-2,CASSSGTVNTGELFF
14,TRBV7-9,TRBJ2-5,CATKQVAGAETQYF
17,TRBV27,TRBJ2-1,CASSPRIGTGTSNEQFF
16,TRBV7-9,TRBJ2-1,CASSFLAGVSYNEQFF
14,TRBV5-6,TRBJ2-7,CASSLGDSIYEQYF
13,TRBV19,TRBJ2-7,CASSAGQGGEQYF
17,TRBV19,TRBJ2-2,CASIRGQGVANTGELFF
11,TRBV30,TRBJ2-7,CAWSWGGEQYF
14,TRBV7-3,TRBJ2-7,CASSSQGGPYEQYF
15,TRBV10-3,TRBJ1-2,CAIRSMTGANYGYTF
15,TRBV6-5,TRBJ2-1,CASSYQRGPGNEQFF
14,TRBV6-5,TRBJ2-3,CASKLAGSTDTQYF
15,TRBV5-8,TRBJ2-3,CASSFVTGGPHTQYF
16,TRBV14,TRBJ1-2,CASSQETRGALGGYTF
11,TRBV5-4,TRBJ2-3,CASSLSDTQYF
14,TRBV7-8,TRBJ1-1,CASSRDVMNTEAFF
15,TRBV11-2,TRBJ1-1,CASSGTSGRSGGAFF
14,TRBV5-1,TRBJ2-5,CASSPVGPQETQYF
14,TRBV28,TRBJ1-5,CASTRPNSNQPQHF
13,TRBV7-8,TRBJ1-1,CASSLTSYTEAFF
13,TRBV25-1,TRBJ2-1,CASTAPRYNEQFF
16,TRBV7-8,TRBJ1-3,CASSRAGQRTGNTIYF
15,TRBV6-4,TRBJ2-5,CASSDGYLKEETQYF
16,TRBV5-4,TRBJ2-3,CASSRIQAGVYNTQYF
15,TRBV7-9,TRBJ1-2,CASSVQTPGGNGYTF
14,TRBV27,TRBJ2-7,CASSLRDGSYEQYF
14,TRBV6-5,TRBJ1-2,CASRDREVSYGYTF
15,TRBV27,TRBJ2-7,CASSPRDRNTYEQYF
15,TRBV5-4,TRBJ2-1,CASSLAGRWKNEQFF
13,TRBV7-9,TRBJ2-7,CASRSGGSYEQYF
14,TRBV7-9,TRBJ2-1,CASTLSGSYNEQFF
12,TRBV6-1,TRBJ1-2,CASSEVGNGYTF
14,TRBV6-4,TRBJ2-7,CASREYRADYEQYF
14,TRBV6-6,TRBJ2-7,CASSYTQGSYEQYF
15,TRBV5-4,TRBJ1-1,CASSTPGQENTEAFF
15,TRBV5-5,TRBJ2-1,CASSLGLAAYNEQFF